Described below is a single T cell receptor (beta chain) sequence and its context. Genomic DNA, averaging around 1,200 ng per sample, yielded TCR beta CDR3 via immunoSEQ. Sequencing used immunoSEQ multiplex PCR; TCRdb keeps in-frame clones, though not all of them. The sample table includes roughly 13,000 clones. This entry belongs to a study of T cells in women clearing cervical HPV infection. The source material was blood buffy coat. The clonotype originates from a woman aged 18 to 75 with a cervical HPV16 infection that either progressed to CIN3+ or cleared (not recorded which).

This CDR3 reads CSAMDRGDSSYEQYF. The DNA read from the CDR3 is TGCAGCGCGATGGACAGGGGAGACAGCTCCTACGAG. The chain is built from TRBV29-1 and TRBJ2-7; 9 bases match TRBD1. The sequenced fragment ends 3 residues before the CDR3 boundary, so the rest is inferred from the germline J gene. V lost 7 bases and J lost 0; bases outside the gene matches: 10. Looked up from germline, CDR1 is SQVTM and CDR2 is ANQGSEA. The CDR3 is 15 amino acids.